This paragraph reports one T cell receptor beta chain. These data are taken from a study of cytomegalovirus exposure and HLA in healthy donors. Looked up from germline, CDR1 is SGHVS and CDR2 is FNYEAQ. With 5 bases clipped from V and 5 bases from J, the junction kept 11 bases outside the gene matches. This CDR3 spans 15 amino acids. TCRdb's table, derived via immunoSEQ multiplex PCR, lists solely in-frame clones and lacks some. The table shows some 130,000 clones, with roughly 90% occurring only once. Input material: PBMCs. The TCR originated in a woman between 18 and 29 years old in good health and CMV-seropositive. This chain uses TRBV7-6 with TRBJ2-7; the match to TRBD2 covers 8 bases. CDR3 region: CASSLLLAEGNEQYF. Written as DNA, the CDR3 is TGTGCCAGCAGCCTATTACTAGCGGAGGGGAACGAGCAGTACTTC.